This T cell receptor beta chain derives from a study of shared clonotypes between healthy human individuals. Germline assignment: CDR1 SQVTM and CDR2 ANQGSEA. Trimming removed 4 bases from V and 7 bases from J, with 11 bases in between. The length of the CDR3 is 11 residues. Study results and caveats: Rarefaction revealed incomplete sorted-subset sequencing despite large depth. Relative to their counterparts shared across all four donors, non-shared clonotypes exhibited diminished generation probabilities.

Using immunoSEQ multiplex PCR, the repertoire was profiled, and TCRdb retains in-frame clones only, with some absent. Of 2,500,000 or so clones in the sample, 93% were seen once. As regards this clone: The antigen is not known.

This clonotype was sampled from a man in his late teens or twenties in good health. Some clones in this sample may be carry-over from other donors' samples. V is TRBV29-1 and J is TRBJ2-7; D gene unclear. The sample was naive CD4+ T cells from PBMCs. Indicated subset: CD45RA+ positively selected. CDR3 residues: CSVGGRVEQYF. The CDR3 DNA follows: TGCAGCGTTGGCGGCCGGGTAGAGCAGTACTTC.